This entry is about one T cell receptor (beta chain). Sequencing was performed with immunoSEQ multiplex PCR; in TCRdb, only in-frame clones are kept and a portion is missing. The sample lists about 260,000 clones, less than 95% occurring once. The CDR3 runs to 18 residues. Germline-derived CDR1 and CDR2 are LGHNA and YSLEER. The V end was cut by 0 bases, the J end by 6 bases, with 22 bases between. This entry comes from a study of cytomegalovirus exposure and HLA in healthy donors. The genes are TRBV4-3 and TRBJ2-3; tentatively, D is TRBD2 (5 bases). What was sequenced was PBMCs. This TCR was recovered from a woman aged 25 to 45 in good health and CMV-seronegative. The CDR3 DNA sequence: TGCGCCAGCAGCCAAGATTGGTCAGGAGGCGGGCTCCAGGATACGCAGTATTTT. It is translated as CASSQDWSGGGLQDTQYF.